This TCR beta chain was retrieved from a study of T cell changes during pregnancy in multiple sclerosis. The repertoire was sequenced with immunoSEQ multiplex PCR; TCRdb's copy has only in-frame clones and lacks some. The sample carries about 13,000 clones, almost 90% recorded once. The sample consisted of CD8+ T cells from peripheral blood mononuclear cells, taken after pregnancy. This clonotype originated in a female donor in good health, enrolled as a control in a pregnancy study.

The CDR3 sequence: CASSEGYRGSNTEAFF. CDR3 DNA sequence: TGTGCCAGCAGTGAAGGTTATCGGGGGTCGAACACTGAAGCTTTCTTT. This sequence joins TRBV2 and TRBJ1-1; tentatively, D is TRBD1 (5 bases). Trimming left V 1 base short and J 1 base short, with 13 bases between. Germline values: CDR1 SNHLY, CDR2 FYNNEI. The CDR3 runs 16 residues.